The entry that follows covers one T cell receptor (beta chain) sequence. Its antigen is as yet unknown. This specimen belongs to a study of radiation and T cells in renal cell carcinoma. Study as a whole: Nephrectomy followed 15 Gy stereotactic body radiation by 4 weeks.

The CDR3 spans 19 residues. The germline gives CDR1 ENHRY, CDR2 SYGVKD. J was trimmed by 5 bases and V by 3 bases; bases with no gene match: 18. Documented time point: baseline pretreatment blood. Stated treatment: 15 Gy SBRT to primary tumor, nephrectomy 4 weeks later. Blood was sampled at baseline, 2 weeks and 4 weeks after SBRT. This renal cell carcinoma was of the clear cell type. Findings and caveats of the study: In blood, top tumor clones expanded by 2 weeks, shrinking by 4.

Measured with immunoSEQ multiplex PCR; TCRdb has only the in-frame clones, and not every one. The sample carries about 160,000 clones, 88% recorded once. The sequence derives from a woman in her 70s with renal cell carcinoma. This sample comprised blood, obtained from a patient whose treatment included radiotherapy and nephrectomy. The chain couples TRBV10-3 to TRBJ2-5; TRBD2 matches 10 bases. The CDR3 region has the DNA TGTGCCATCAGTGATTTCGGGAGGAGCGGGGGGGCCGATGGTGAGACCCAGTACTTC. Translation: CAISDFGRSGGADGETQYF.